This passage covers 15 T cell receptor beta chains from one sample sequenced in a study of blood T cell repertoires in COVID-19. This table comes from immunoSEQ multiplex PCR, and its TCRdb copy is limited to in-frame clones, with some not included. The table has 110,000 to 150,000 clones, 80% to 90% seen once. The specimen was peripheral blood. Receptor source: a man in his 60s with active or convalescent COVID-19.

The chain uses TRBV9 and TRBJ2-3; weak D call: TRBD2 (5 bases). Trimming took off 0 bases at V and 6 bases at J, with 8 bases between the two ends. Germline V gene data show CDR1 as SGDLS and CDR2 as YYNGEE. This CDR3 spans 13 amino acids. The CDR3 loop is CASSVGRGDTQYF. CDR3 in DNA: TGTGCCAGCAGCGTAGGTCGAGGGGATACGCAGTATTTT.

The rearrangement links TRBV15 to TRBJ2-7; tentative D call: TRBD1 (6 bases). This CDR3 region has 13 residues. The germline V gene encodes CDR1 LNHNV and CDR2 YYDKDF (reference sequence). The V gene lost 2 bases and the J gene lost 5 bases, with 10 bases spanning the gap. The CDR3: CATSRTGPNEQYF. DNA of the CDR3: TGTGCCACCAGCAGAACAGGGCCTAACGAGCAGTACTTC.

This chain joins TRBV24-1 and TRBJ1-5; D remains unclear. V was pared by 4 bases and J by 14 bases, with 14 bases between. CDR3 length equals 12 residues. Germline assignment: CDR1 KGHDR and CDR2 SFDVKD. The CDR3 spells CATSDPRGMKHF. The DNA of the CDR3 is TGTGCCACCAGTGACCCGAGAGGAATGAAGCATTTT.

The genes are TRBV7-5 and TRBJ2-7; the listed D gene, TRBD2, was not tested against the DNA. TRBV7-5 is a pseudogene. The CDR3 is 15 amino acids. This CDR3 is CARPHRGEGDYEQYF. The CDR3 DNA follows: TGTGCCAGACCCCACCGGGGGGAGGGGGACTACGAGCAGTACTTC.

V gene TRBV12-3 or TRBV12-4 combines with J gene TRBJ1-6; possibly TRBD1 for D (5 bases). The CDR3 has 13 amino acids. V lost 5 bases to trimming and J lost 9 bases, with 11 bases between them. For the CDR3, the DNA is TGTGCCAGCAGTACAGGACCACCTTCACCCCTCCACTTT. Translation: CASSTGPPSPLHF.

The V call is TRBV18, the J call TRBJ2-3; possible D gene TRBD2, 5 bases. The CDR3 runs 14 residues. V lost 4 bases, J lost 4 bases, and 12 bases lay in between. Looked up from germline, CDR1 is KGHSH and CDR2 is LQKENI. The DNA for the CDR3 is TGTGCCAGCTCACTAGGGAGTGGTGCAGATACGCAGTATTTT. Protein product: CASSLGSGADTQYF.

The V and J genes are TRBV4-2 and TRBJ1-5; D call uncertain. The CDR3 has 15 amino acids. The germline V gene has CDR1 LGHNA and CDR2 YNFKEQ. Trimming removed 2 bases at V and 10 bases at J, with 18 bases between. Written as DNA, the CDR3 is TGTGCCAGCAGCCAAAACGGACTTCTTAACGGACCCCAGCATTTT. This sequence encodes CASSQNGLLNGPQHF.

This chain links TRBV6-5 with TRBJ1-5; D is ambiguous. Trimming left V 4 bases short and J 0 bases short, with 10 bases between. Germline V lookup: CDR1 MNHEY, CDR2 SVGAGI. The length of the CDR3 is 15 residues. The CDR3 coding sequence is TGTGCCAGCAGTTTACAGCCTTATAGCAATCAGCCCCAGCATTTT. This gives the protein CASSLQPYSNQPQHF.

This clone appeared once. The chain couples TRBV2 to TRBJ1-2; 7 bases match TRBD1. The V and J ends lost 5 bases and 5 bases, in that order; junction bases with no gene match: 8. The CDR3 is made up of 14 amino acids. Germline loops: CDR1 SNHLY, CDR2 FYNNEI. The CDR3 region is CASSSQGGEYGYTF. In DNA, the CDR3 is TGTGCCAGCAGTAGCCAGGGGGGAGAATATGGCTACACCTTC. Drawing the rest from reference TRBV2 and TRBJ1-2, the complete variable domain is EPEVTQTPSHQVTQMGQEVILRCVPISNHLYFYWYRQILGQKVEFLVSFYNNEISEKSEIFDDQFSVERPDGSNFTLKIRSTKLEDSAMYFCASSSQGGEYGYTFGSGTRLTVV.

The chain couples TRBV9 to TRBJ2-7; no reliable D call. Germline CDR1 reads SGDLS; CDR2 reads YYNGEE. The CDR3 covers 14 residues. V shed 0 bases and J shed 4 bases, with 11 bases lying between them. The CDR3 protein is CASSVGSQTYEQYF. The CDR3 bases are TGTGCCAGCAGCGTAGGTAGTCAGACTTACGAGCAGTACTTC.

The V and J genes are TRBV24-1 and TRBJ1-2; D uncertain. This CDR3 has 14 residues. V was shortened by 5 bases and J by 2 bases, with 11 bases between the two germline ends. The V gene's germline CDR1 is KGHDR and CDR2 SFDVKD. The CDR3 protein is CATSGEPLNYGYTF. CDR3 DNA sequence: TGTGCCACCAGTGGAGAGCCTCTCAACTATGGCTACACCTTC.

The gene calls are TRBV7-8 and TRBJ2-1; 11 positions agree with TRBD2. In germline, CDR1 is SGHVS, CDR2 FQNEAQ. This CDR3 comprises 16 residues. V dropped 6 bases and J dropped 2; count of bases not matched to a gene: 6. CDR3 in amino acids: CASRGGTSGAYNEQFF. DNA for the CDR3: TGTGCCAGCAGGGGGGGGACTAGCGGAGCCTACAATGAGCAGTTCTTC. Full variable domain (rest looked up from reference TRBV7-8 and TRBJ2-1): GAGVSQSPRYKVAKRGQDVALRCDPISGHVSLFWYQQALGQGPEFLTYFQNEAQLDKSGLPSDRFFAERPEGSVSTLKIQRTQQEDSAVYLCASRGGTSGAYNEQFFGPGTRLTVL.

The chain is built from TRBV4-1 and TRBJ1-2; D possibly corresponds to TRBD1 (6 bases). V lost 4 bases, J lost 7 bases, and 16 bases lay in between. The CDR3 is 14 residues long. CDR1 is MGHRA and CDR2 is YSYEKL in the germline V gene. This chain's CDR3 is CASSRPSGTLGYTF. The CDR3 coding sequence is TGCGCCAGCAGCCGTCCTTCCGGGACACTTGGCTACACCTTC.

The rearrangement links TRBV5-1 to TRBJ2-7, with 9 bases that match TRBD1. Germline CDR1 SGHRS, CDR2 YFSETQ. This CDR3 spans 13 amino acids. Losses at the gene ends were 4 bases for V and 5 bases for J; bases not matched to a gene: 4. This CDR3 reads CASSGTGLDEQYF. The DNA of the CDR3 is TGCGCCAGCAGCGGGACAGGGCTGGACGAGCAGTACTTC.

The J gene is TRBJ2-7, the V gene TRBV3-1 (or the pseudogene TRBV3-2); D may be TRBD1 (7 bases). V was trimmed by 6 bases and J by 5 bases, leaving 14 bases between them. This CDR3 region has 13 residues. CDR1 LGHDT and CDR2 YNNKEL come from the germline V gene (reference sequence). The CDR3 reads CASRGGGTDEQYF. The CDR3 DNA sequence: TGTGCCAGCAGGGGGGGTGGGACAGACGAGCAGTACTTC.